This T cell receptor (beta chain) was profiled in a study of circulating CD8 cells and anti-PD-1 response in melanoma. General study points: Experiments were generally run without replicates. Subset repertoires were largely private at M1, with under 7.5% shared.

TCR libraries were prepared from around 15 ng of total RNA with the QIAseq Immune Repertoire TCR panel. From the reads, TCRdb called clonotypes with MiXCR, one entry per CDR3 protein. The data contain a few hundred distinct CDR3 sequences, roughly 15% of them singletons. In this sample, this clonotype is large (0.1 to 1%). Its matching antigen is unknown. Live CD3+CD8+TCRalphabeta+ cells were sorted into four subsets by PD-1 and/or TIGIT. Sequenced material: CD8+ T cells from PBMCs, taken at baseline or after one month of anti-PD-1 therapy (not recorded which). The sequence was collected from a human donor with melanoma.

CDR3 loop: CASSSRVARAYNEQFF. As DNA, the CDR3 is TGTGCCAGCAGCTCCAGGGTCGCGAGGGCCTACAATGAGCAGTTCTTC. The gene calls are TRBV5-4 and TRBJ2-1, with D perhaps given as TRBD1 or TRBD2 (5 bases each). Germline CDR1 SGHNT, CDR2 YYREEE (reference sequence). The germline V and J ends were trimmed by 3 bases and 2 bases, with 15 bases remaining between them. The CDR3 is 16 amino acids.